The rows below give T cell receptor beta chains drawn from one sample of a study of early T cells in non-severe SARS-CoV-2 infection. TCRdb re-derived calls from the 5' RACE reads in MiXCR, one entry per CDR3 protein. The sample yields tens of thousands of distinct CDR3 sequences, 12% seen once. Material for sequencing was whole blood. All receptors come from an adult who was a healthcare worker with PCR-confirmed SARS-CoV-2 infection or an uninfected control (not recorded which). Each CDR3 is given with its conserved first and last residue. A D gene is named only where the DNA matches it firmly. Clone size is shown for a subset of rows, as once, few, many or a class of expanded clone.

CDR3nt: TGTGCCAGCAGTTACTCGAGGGGGGGGGACACAGATACGCAGTATTTT; CDR3aa: CASSYSRGGDTDTQYF; j_gene: TRBJ2-3; abundance: .; d_gene: .; v_gene: TRBV6-5
CDR3nt: TGCAGCGTTACCGGGAACCAAGCTTTCTTT; CDR3aa: CSVTGNQAFF; j_gene: TRBJ1-1; abundance: .; d_gene: .; v_gene: TRBV29-1
CDR3nt: TGTGCCAGCAGCTTAATGGGGTTCTCTGGAAACACCATATATTTT; CDR3aa: CASSLMGFSGNTIYF; j_gene: TRBJ1-3; abundance: .; d_gene: .; v_gene: TRBV7-2
CDR3nt: TGTGCCAGCAGTTACGGAGCAGGTGTTTCCTACGAGCAGTACTTC; CDR3aa: CASSYGAGVSYEQYF; j_gene: TRBJ2-7; abundance: .; d_gene: .; v_gene: TRBV6-6
CDR3nt: TGTGCCAGCAGTGGACCGGGACTAGTGTCCTACAATGAGCAGTTCTTC; CDR3aa: CASSGPGLVSYNEQFF; j_gene: TRBJ2-1; abundance: .; d_gene: TRBD2; v_gene: TRBV6-5
CDR3nt: TGTGCCAGCAGCTCGCTGGACAGGGACTACGAGCAGTACTTC; CDR3aa: CASSSLDRDYEQYF; j_gene: TRBJ2-7; abundance: .; d_gene: TRBD1; v_gene: TRBV7-9
CDR3nt: TGTGCCAGCAGCTTGGACGGGTATGGCTACACCTTC; CDR3aa: CASSLDGYGYTF; j_gene: TRBJ1-2; abundance: .; d_gene: .; v_gene: TRBV7-2
CDR3nt: TGTGCCAGCAGCCATCTAGCGGTGATTAGCACAGATACGCAGTATTTT; CDR3aa: CASSHLAVISTDTQYF; j_gene: TRBJ2-3; abundance: few; d_gene: TRBD2; v_gene: TRBV3-1
CDR3nt: TGCAGTGCTAGACGGCCGGGGAGCAATCAGCCCCAGCATTTT; CDR3aa: CSARRPGSNQPQHF; j_gene: TRBJ1-5; abundance: .; d_gene: .; v_gene: TRBV20-1
CDR3nt: TGTGCCAGCAGGGCCGGGGGCGCAGGCACAGATACGCAGTATTTT; CDR3aa: CASRAGGAGTDTQYF; j_gene: TRBJ2-3; abundance: .; d_gene: .; v_gene: TRBV6-2/TRBV6-3
CDR3nt: TGCAGTGCACCGGGTGGAGCGGGCGCCTACAATGAGCAGTTCTTC; CDR3aa: CSAPGGAGAYNEQFF; j_gene: TRBJ2-1; abundance: .; d_gene: .; v_gene: TRBV20-1
CDR3nt: TGTGCCAGCAGTTCGACAGGGGGCGGGTCACCCCTCCACTTT; CDR3aa: CASSSTGGGSPLHF; j_gene: TRBJ1-6; abundance: few; d_gene: TRBD1; v_gene: TRBV27
CDR3nt: TGTGCCTGGACCCCGGGACAGGGGGCCGGTGAGCAGTACTTC; CDR3aa: CAWTPGQGAGEQYF; j_gene: TRBJ2-7; abundance: .; d_gene: TRBD1; v_gene: TRBV30
CDR3nt: TGCGCCACCGCAACGGGACCCACCTACGAGCAGTACTTC; CDR3aa: CATATGPTYEQYF; j_gene: TRBJ2-7; abundance: many; d_gene: .; v_gene: TRBV10-2
CDR3nt: TGTGCCAGCAGCTTACGACCCCGCACAGATACGCAGTATTTT; CDR3aa: CASSLRPRTDTQYF; j_gene: TRBJ2-3; abundance: .; d_gene: .; v_gene: TRBV7-6
CDR3nt: TGTGCCAGCAGCCCGCCAGACAGGGACAAACTGTTTTTT; CDR3aa: CASSPPDRDKLFF; j_gene: TRBJ1-4; abundance: few; d_gene: TRBD1; v_gene: TRBV7-9
CDR3nt: TGTGCCAGTGGATCGGACAGGGGGCATTATTCACCCCTCCACTTT; CDR3aa: CASGSDRGHYSPLHF; j_gene: TRBJ1-6; abundance: .; d_gene: TRBD1; v_gene: TRBV27
CDR3nt: TGTGCCACCGCTACTGGGACTGGTGGGGCAGAGACCCAGTACTTC; CDR3aa: CATATGTGGAETQYF; j_gene: TRBJ2-5; abundance: many; d_gene: .; v_gene: TRBV15
CDR3nt: TGTGCCAGCAGTTTAATTGGGGGCTATGGCTACACCTTC; CDR3aa: CASSLIGGYGYTF; j_gene: TRBJ1-2; abundance: .; d_gene: .; v_gene: TRBV12-3/TRBV12-4
CDR3nt: TGTGCCAGCAGCCCTCACTCCTCTGGAAACACCATATATTTT; CDR3aa: CASSPHSSGNTIYF; j_gene: TRBJ1-3; abundance: many; d_gene: .; v_gene: TRBV7-8
CDR3nt: TGCAGCGTTCTATCAGGGAACACTGAAGCTTTCTTT; CDR3aa: CSVLSGNTEAFF; j_gene: TRBJ1-1; abundance: .; d_gene: .; v_gene: TRBV29-1
CDR3nt: TGTGCCAGCAGCCAAGGTCACAGGGTCTACGAGCAGTACTTC; CDR3aa: CASSQGHRVYEQYF; j_gene: TRBJ2-7; abundance: few; d_gene: .; v_gene: TRBV3-1
CDR3nt: TGTGCCAGCAGTGGGGTGGACAGGTCGTCACCCCTCCACTTT; CDR3aa: CASSGVDRSSPLHF; j_gene: TRBJ1-6; abundance: many; d_gene: TRBD1; v_gene: TRBV25-1
CDR3nt: TGTGCCAGCAGGCTCACCGGGGAGCTGTTTTTT; CDR3aa: CASRLTGELFF; j_gene: TRBJ2-2; abundance: many; d_gene: .; v_gene: TRBV2
CDR3nt: TGCAGTGCTAGAGGGAGTCTAGCGGGGACCACAGATACGCAGTATTTT; CDR3aa: CSARGSLAGTTDTQYF; j_gene: TRBJ2-3; abundance: many; d_gene: TRBD2; v_gene: TRBV20-1
CDR3nt: TGCGCCAGCAGCTTGTCCCTGGCCCGGGACAGGGGTTACGAGCAGTACTTC; CDR3aa: CASSLSLARDRGYEQYF; j_gene: TRBJ2-7; abundance: .; d_gene: TRBD1; v_gene: TRBV5-1
CDR3nt: TGTGCCAGTACCCCCTACGGGGGGGCCCGGGGGACGACTGCGGGAAACGAGCAGTACTTC; CDR3aa: CASTPYGGARGTTAGNEQYF; j_gene: TRBJ2-7; abundance: few; d_gene: TRBD2; v_gene: TRBV19
CDR3nt: TGTGCCAGCAGAGGACTAGCGGGGGGGCCTCCGCTCTACGAGCAGTACTTC; CDR3aa: CASRGLAGGPPLYEQYF; j_gene: TRBJ2-7; abundance: few; d_gene: TRBD2; v_gene: TRBV6-6